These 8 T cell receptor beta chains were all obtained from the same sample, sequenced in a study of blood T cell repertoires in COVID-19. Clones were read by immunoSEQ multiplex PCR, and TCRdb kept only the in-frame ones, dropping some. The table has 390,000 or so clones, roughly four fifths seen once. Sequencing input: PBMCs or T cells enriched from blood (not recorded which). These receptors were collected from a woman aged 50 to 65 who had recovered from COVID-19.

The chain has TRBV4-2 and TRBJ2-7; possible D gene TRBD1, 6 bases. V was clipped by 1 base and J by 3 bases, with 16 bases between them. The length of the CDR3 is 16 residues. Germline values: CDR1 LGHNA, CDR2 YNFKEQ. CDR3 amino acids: CASSQASGTPSYEQYF. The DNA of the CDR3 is TGTGCCAGCAGCCAAGCCAGTGGGACACCGAGCTACGAGCAGTACTTC.

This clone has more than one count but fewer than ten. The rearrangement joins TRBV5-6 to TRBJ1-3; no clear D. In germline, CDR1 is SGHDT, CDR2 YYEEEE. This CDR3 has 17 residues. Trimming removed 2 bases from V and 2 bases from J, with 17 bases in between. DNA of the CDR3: TGTGCCAGCAGCTTTCTTATATCCCGAGAACCTGGAAACACCATATATTTT. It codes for CASSFLISREPGNTIYF.

CDR3 sequence: CASSQAGFSYNEQFF. The CDR3 nucleotides are TGTGCCAGCAGCCAAGCGGGGTTCTCCTACAATGAGCAGTTCTTC. V gene TRBV3-1 (or the pseudogene TRBV3-2) combines with J gene TRBJ2-1; tentatively, D is TRBD2 (5 bases). Germline V gene data show CDR1 as LGHDT and CDR2 as YNNKEL (reference sequence). CDR3 length: 15 amino acids. Trimming removed 1 base at V and 0 bases at J, with 7 bases between.

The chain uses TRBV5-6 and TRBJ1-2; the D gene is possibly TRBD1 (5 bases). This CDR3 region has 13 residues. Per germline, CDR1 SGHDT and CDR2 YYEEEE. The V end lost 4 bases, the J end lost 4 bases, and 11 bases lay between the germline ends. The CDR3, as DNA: TGTGCCAGCAGCCTGCAGGGACTCTATGGCTACACCTTC. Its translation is CASSLQGLYGYTF.

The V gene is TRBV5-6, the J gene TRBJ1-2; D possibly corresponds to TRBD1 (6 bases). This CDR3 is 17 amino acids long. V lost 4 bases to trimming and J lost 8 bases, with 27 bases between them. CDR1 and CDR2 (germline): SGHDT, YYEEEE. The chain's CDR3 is CASSRNALGQTFRGYTF. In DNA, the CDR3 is TGTGCCAGCAGCCGCAACGCCCTTGGACAGACGTTTCGAGGCTACACCTTC.

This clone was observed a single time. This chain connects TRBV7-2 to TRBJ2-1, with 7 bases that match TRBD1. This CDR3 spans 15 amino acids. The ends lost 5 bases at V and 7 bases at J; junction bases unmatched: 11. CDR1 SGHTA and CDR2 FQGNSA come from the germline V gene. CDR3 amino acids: CASSNRDSGTNEQFF. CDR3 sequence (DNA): TGTGCCAGCAGCAACCGGGACAGTGGAACGAATGAGCAGTTCTTC.

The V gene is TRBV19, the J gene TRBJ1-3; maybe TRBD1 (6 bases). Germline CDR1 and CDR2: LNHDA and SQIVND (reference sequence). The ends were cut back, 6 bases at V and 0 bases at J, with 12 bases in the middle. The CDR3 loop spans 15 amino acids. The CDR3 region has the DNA TGTGCCAGTAGGCCAACAGGGATCTCTGGAAACACCATATATTTT. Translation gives CASRPTGISGNTIYF.

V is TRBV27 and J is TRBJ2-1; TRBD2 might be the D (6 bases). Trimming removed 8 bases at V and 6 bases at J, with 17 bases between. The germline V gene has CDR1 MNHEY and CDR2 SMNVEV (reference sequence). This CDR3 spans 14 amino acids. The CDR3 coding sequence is TGTGCCAGCCGATCTAGCGTCGCGGGCAATGAGCAGTTCTTC. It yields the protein CASRSSVAGNEQFF.